Reported below is one T cell receptor (beta chain). In the original analysis: How many nucleated cells were present was estimated from reference gene primer amplification. Here immunoSEQ multiplex PCR was the method, and the copy in TCRdb shows in-frame clones only, minus some. V, J and clone size were drawn from that table, and D and trimming were deduced from the DNA. The sample has 200,000 to 300,000 clones, roughly 86% seen once. This CDR3 is built from 12 residues. With 6 bases clipped from V and 10 bases from J, the junction kept 4 bases outside the gene matches. This entry is derived from a study of blood T cell repertoires in COVID-19. In the study overall: Researchers got acute and convalescent COVID-19 samples from the United States, Italy and Spain. Sources were T cells, B-cell-depleted T cells, or PBMCs; the material itself was cDNA or gDNA.

V gene TRBV12-3 or TRBV12-4 combines with J gene TRBJ2-3; 10 bases line up with TRBD1. The clonotype comes from a human donor in a cohort sampled during active COVID-19. The sample taken for sequencing was peripheral blood. The CDR3 here is CASRRDRGAQYF. In DNA form, the CDR3 reads TGTGCCAGCAGGCGGGACAGGGGAGCGCAGTATTTT.